Each of the 19 T cell receptor beta chains below was sequenced from the same sample in a study of cytomegalovirus exposure and HLA in healthy donors. PCR primers comprised 60 Vbeta and 13 Jbeta primers. The data were produced by immunoSEQ multiplex PCR, yet TCRdb's version contains in-frame clones alone and is incomplete. The data contain 70,000 to 95,000 clones, 70% to 80% of them singletons. The specimen sequenced was PBMCs. Receptors were obtained from a woman in her forties in good health and CMV-seropositive.

The rearrangement links TRBV6-4 to TRBJ2-4; 9 nucleotides agree with TRBD1. CDR1 is MRHNA, CDR2 SNTAGT, per germline. J was trimmed by 3 bases and V by 0 bases; bases with no gene match: 0. This CDR3 has 15 residues. CDR3 protein: CASSDSTGGKNIQYF. The CDR3 DNA reads as TGTGCCAGCAGTGACTCGACAGGGGGCAAAAACATTCAGTACTTC.

Points on this clone: At the DNA level, this CDR3 is encoded by other sequences in the same sample as well. This chain joins TRBV5-1 and TRBJ1-1; possibly TRBD1 for D (5 bases). The germline V gene encodes CDR1 SGHRS and CDR2 YFSETQ. Deletions cut 1 base from V and 0 bases from J, with 7 bases between. The CDR3 runs to 14 residues. CDR3 protein: CASSLTGMNTEAFF. The CDR3 DNA is TGCGCCAGCAGCTTGACAGGCATGAACACTGAAGCTTTCTTT.

The chain combines TRBV7-2 with TRBJ2-1; tentatively, D is TRBD2 (6 bases). Deletions cut 1 base from V and 8 bases from J, with 15 bases between. Germline-derived CDR1 and CDR2 are SGHTA and FQGNSA. This CDR3 is 15 amino acids long. The CDR3, as DNA: TGTGCCAGCAGCTTAGGAGGGAGATGGGGGGATGAGCAGTTCTTC. Amino acid sequence: CASSLGGRWGDEQFF. Drawing the rest from reference TRBV7-2 and TRBJ2-1, the complete variable domain is GAGVSQSPSNKVTEKGKDVELRCDPISGHTALYWYRQSLGQGLEFLIYFQGNSAPDKSGLPSDRFSAERTGGSVSTLTIQRTQQEDSAVYLCASSLGGRWGDEQFFGPGTRLTVL.

The chain joins TRBV7-3 to TRBJ1-1, with D perhaps TRBD1 (6 bases). The CDR3 runs 14 residues. In germline, CDR1 is SGHTA, CDR2 FQGTGA. V was pared by 4 bases and J by 1 base, with 10 bases between. The CDR3 protein is CASSSQGPNTEAFF. The CDR3 DNA follows: TGTGCCAGCAGCTCCCAGGGGCCGAACACTGAAGCTTTCTTT.

The rearrangement joins TRBV9 to TRBJ2-7, with TRBD1 as a possible D gene (7 bases). The V end lost 0 bases, the J end lost 0 bases, and 16 bases lay between the germline ends. The CDR3 covers 17 residues. Germline V gene lookup returns CDR1 SGDLS and CDR2 YYNGEE. CDR3 coding DNA: TGTGCCAGCAGCGTAGGGGGGGACAGATTAAGCTCCTACGAGCAGTACTTC. It is translated as CASSVGGDRLSSYEQYF.

This clone was counted once. The chain has TRBV5-1 and TRBJ2-1, with 9 bases that match TRBD2. Germline V CDR1 and CDR2: SGHRS, YFSETQ. The trim removed 0 bases at V and 6 bases at J, leaving 7 bases unmatched. This CDR3 is built from 16 residues. Here the CDR3 reads CASSLGPWTSANEQFF. The CDR3 coding sequence is TGCGCCAGCAGCTTGGGGCCTTGGACTAGCGCCAATGAGCAGTTCTTC. The complete variable domain, with remaining parts taken from reference TRBV5-1 and TRBJ2-1, reads KAGVTQTPRYLIKTRGQQVTLSCSPISGHRSVSWYQQTPGQGLQFLFEYFSETQRNKGNFPGRFSGRQFSNSRSEMNVSTLELGDSALYLCASSLGPWTSANEQFFGPGTRLTVL.

This sequence joins TRBV9 and TRBJ1-1, with a weak D call TRBD1 (5 bases). The V and J ends lost 0 bases and 6 bases respectively, with 9 bases between them. The CDR3 consists of 13 residues. CDR1 is SGDLS and CDR2 is YYNGEE in the germline V gene. DNA for the CDR3: TGTGCCAGCAGCGTAGTCACGGGGGCTGAAGCTTTCTTT. It yields the protein CASSVVTGAEAFF.

This clone turned up a few times. The chain joins TRBV7-2 to TRBJ2-3; D unresolved. The V end was cut by 1 base, the J end by 6 bases, with 5 bases between. CDR3 length: 12 residues. Per the germline V gene, CDR1 is SGHTA and CDR2 is FQGNSA. Here the CDR3 DNA reads TGTGCCAGCAGCTTAGTAGTGGATACGCAGTATTTT. Translated, it gives CASSLVVDTQYF.

This clone was observed once. The chain combines TRBV7-9 with TRBJ2-3, with TRBD2 identical over 9 bases. The CDR3 totals 17 residues. Germline lookup yields CDR1 SEHNR and CDR2 FQNEAQ (reference sequence). Losses at the gene ends were 5 bases for V and 4 bases for J; bases not matched to a gene: 13. The CDR3 reads CASSKGLAPRGADTQYF. The CDR3 DNA follows: TGTGCCAGCAGCAAGGGACTAGCCCCTAGAGGTGCAGATACGCAGTATTTT.

The V call is TRBV5-4, the J call TRBJ1-3, with a tentative D call TRBD1 (5 bases). This CDR3 has 17 amino acids. Trimming shortened V by 5 bases and J by 0 bases, and 18 bases separated the two germline ends. CDR1 is SGHNT, CDR2 YYREEE, per germline (reference sequence). The CDR3 sequence: CASSSGGTANSGNTIYF. In DNA, the CDR3 is TGTGCCAGCAGTTCCGGAGGGACGGCGAACTCTGGAAACACCATATATTTT.

This chain connects TRBV7-8 to TRBJ2-7; 12 bases align to TRBD2. This CDR3 spans 16 amino acids. V gave up 3 bases and J gave up 4 bases; unmatched junction bases: 7. The germline V gene has CDR1 SGHVS and CDR2 FQNEAQ. CDR3 region: CASSLGLAGEGYEQYF. CDR3 bases: TGTGCCAGCAGCTTGGGACTAGCGGGTGAAGGATACGAGCAGTACTTC.

The count of this clone is one. This chain links TRBV19 with TRBJ2-2; D is uncertain. The V and J ends lost 9 bases and 1 base respectively, with 12 bases between them. Per the germline V gene, CDR1 is LNHDA and CDR2 is SQIVND (reference sequence). The CDR3 consists of 14 residues. The CDR3 protein is CASIARVNTGELFF. CDR3 DNA sequence: TGTGCCAGCATAGCCCGGGTGAACACCGGGGAGCTGTTTTTT.

This sequence joins TRBV9 and TRBJ2-1, with a possible D match to TRBD2 (7 bases). In germline, CDR1 is SGDLS, CDR2 YYNGEE. The CDR3 sequence is 17 residues long. V lost 2 bases to trimming and J lost 9 bases, with 24 bases between them. CDR3 DNA sequence: TGTGCCAGCAGCGTCGGGGGTGCTCGGGGGGCCGGGGTTGAGCAGTTCTTC. This translates into CASSVGGARGAGVEQFF.

This sequence joins TRBV27 and TRBJ1-1; 8 bases are a match to TRBD1. Germline V gene lookup returns CDR1 MNHEY and CDR2 SMNVEV (reference sequence). The CDR3 totals 17 residues. J was trimmed by 3 bases and V by 2 bases; bases with no gene match: 11. The CDR3 DNA sequence: TGTGCCAGCAGTTTAGGTCGAGGACAGGGAGTGCACACTGAAGCTTTCTTT. Translation: CASSLGRGQGVHTEAFF.

The chain carries TRBV7-6 and TRBJ2-5, with D possibly being TRBD1 (6 bases). V dropped 5 bases and J dropped 2 bases, with 9 bases sitting between them. The CDR3 extends over 13 amino acids. CDR1 is SGHVS, CDR2 FNYEAQ, per germline. The CDR3: CASSPDRQETQYF. The CDR3 DNA sequence: TGTGCCAGCAGCCCCGACAGGCAAGAGACCCAGTACTTC.

The chain recombines TRBV5-4 with TRBJ2-3; the D is unclear. V was clipped by 2 bases and J by 1 base, with 8 bases between them. CDR1 and CDR2 from the germline V gene are SGHNT and YYREEE (reference sequence). The CDR3 has 14 amino acids. The CDR3 DNA reads as TGTGCCAGCAGCTTTTACGGAGGCACAGATACGCAGTATTTT. Translating gives CASSFYGGTDTQYF.

The chain employs TRBV7-2 and TRBJ2-1; perhaps TRBD2 as D (5 bases). V was trimmed by 8 bases and J by 7 bases, leaving 24 bases between them. CDR3 length: 16 residues. Germline lookup yields CDR1 SGHTA and CDR2 FQGNSA. This CDR3 reads CASHTIGGRPRNEQFF. Here the CDR3 DNA reads TGTGCCAGCCATACTATCGGAGGCCGACCGCGTAATGAGCAGTTCTTC.

The chain employs TRBV15 and TRBJ2-1; weak D call: TRBD2 (6 bases). This CDR3 spans 16 amino acids. Trimming cost V 0 bases and J 4 bases, with 13 bases left between them. Looked up from germline, CDR1 is LNHNV and CDR2 is YYDKDF (reference sequence). Written as DNA, the CDR3 is TGTGCCACCAGCAGAGACCGTACCGGGACTTACAATGAGCAGTTCTTC. Protein sequence: CATSRDRTGTYNEQFF. Full variable domain (outside the CDR3, taken from reference TRBV15 and TRBJ2-1): DAMVIQNPRYQVTQFGKPVTLSCSQTLNHNVMYWYQQKSSQAPKLLFHYYDKDFNNEADTPDNFQSRRPNTSFCFLDIRSPGLGDTAMYLCATSRDRTGTYNEQFFGPGTRLTVL.

The chain combines TRBV12-5 with TRBJ2-3, with a tentative D call TRBD2 (5 bases). V gave up 5 bases and J gave up 8 bases, with 11 bases separating them. The CDR3 is 12 amino acids. The germline V gene encodes CDR1 LGHNT and CDR2 FRNRAP. The CDR3 reads CASGPTLGTQYF. The CDR3 coding sequence is TGTGCTAGTGGTCCCACACTAGGTACGCAGTATTTT.